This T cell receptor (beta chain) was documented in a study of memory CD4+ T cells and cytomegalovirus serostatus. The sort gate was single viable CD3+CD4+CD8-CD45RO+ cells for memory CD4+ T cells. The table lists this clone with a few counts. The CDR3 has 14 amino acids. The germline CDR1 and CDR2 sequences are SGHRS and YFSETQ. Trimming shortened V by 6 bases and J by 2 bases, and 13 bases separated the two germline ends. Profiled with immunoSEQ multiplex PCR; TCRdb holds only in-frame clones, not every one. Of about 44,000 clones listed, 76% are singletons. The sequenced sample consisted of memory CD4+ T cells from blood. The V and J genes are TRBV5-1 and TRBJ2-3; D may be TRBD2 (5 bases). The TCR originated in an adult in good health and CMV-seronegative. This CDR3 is CASNSEGFTDTQYF. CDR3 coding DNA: TGCGCCAGCAACTCCGAGGGTTTCACAGATACGCAGTATTTT.